The source of this TCR beta chain is a study of tumor-infiltrating lymphocytes in oesophageal squamous cell carcinoma. The CDR3 runs 17 residues. The V end lost 2 bases, the J end lost 0 bases, and 14 bases lay between the germline ends. MiXCR, applied by TCRdb to the PCR reads, yields one record per CDR3 protein. Of approximately 12,000 distinct CDR3 sequences in the sample, around half were seen once. This receptor was identified in a male donor with esophageal squamous cell carcinoma. The sequencing input was esophageal tumor tissue. The V gene is TRBV12-3 or TRBV12-4, the J gene TRBJ2-1; D perhaps matches TRBD2 (6 bases). DNA for the CDR3: TGTGCCAGCAGTTTAATTGGGGGACTTAGCTCCTACAATGAGCAGTTCTTC. It yields the protein CASSLIGGLSSYNEQFF.